This T cell receptor (beta chain) came from a study of cytomegalovirus exposure and HLA in healthy donors. General study findings and limits: Presence/absence analyses rested on an assumption that sequencing depth was roughly uniform across donors.

The PCR made use of 60 Vbeta and 13 Jbeta primers. Only in-frame clones appear in the TCRdb table, and some are missing; sequencing was by immunoSEQ multiplex PCR. Among 82,000 or so clones listed, 9.5% to 13% were seen once. The sample holds a few counts of this clone. Its cognate antigen is unknown. Sequencing was performed on PBMCs. The receptor was derived from a man aged 55 to 70 in good health and CMV-seropositive.

The CDR3 protein is CASSMVRLHF. The CDR3 DNA follows: TGTGCCAGTAGTATGGTGCGCCTCCACTTT. The chain joins TRBV19 to TRBJ1-6; unclear D gene. Trimming pared 3 bases from V and 15 bases from J, leaving 6 bases between. Germline V gene sequence: CDR1 LNHDA, CDR2 SQIVND (reference sequence). The CDR3 spans 10 residues.